The next 21 T cell receptor beta chains were all read from a single sample in a study of identical twins. TCRdb itself ran the 5' RACE reads through MiXCR, one entry per CDR3 protein. The repertoire holds 550,000 to 800,000 distinct CDR3 sequences, about 7% seen once, with about 1.6% in the top ten. These same records also appear under a second study, on yellow fever vaccine responses in identical twins.

The sequenced sample consisted of PBMCs. The receptors stem from a woman aged 18 to 35 in good health.

J is TRBJ2-4 and V is TRBV11-1; TRBD1 matches at 9 bases. The CDR3 is 17 residues long. Germline values: CDR1 SGHAT, CDR2 FQDESV (reference sequence). V lost 5 bases to trimming and J lost 1 base; unmatched junction nucleotides: 9. The DNA for the CDR3 is TGTGCCAGCAGCCAAGGACAGGGGTTAAACGCCAAAAACATTCAGTACTTC. Translated, it gives CASSQGQGLNAKNIQYF.

This clonotype has only one observation. A single base separates this from a much larger clone, so it may be a read error. The gene calls are TRBV14 and TRBJ2-1; D is perhaps TRBD2 (5 bases). The V gene's germline CDR1 is SGHDN and CDR2 FVKESK. The CDR3 has 19 residues. CDR3: CATSLWLTLTSAPLNEQFF. As DNA, the CDR3 is TGTGCCACCAGCCTTTGGCTGACACTTACTAGTGCCCCCCTCAATGAGCAGTTCTTC.

This clonotype came up many times. The CDR3: CASRSSGNSYEQYF. CDR3 DNA sequence: TGTGCCAGCAGGTCTAGCGGGAACTCCTACGAGCAGTACTTC. V gene TRBV6-1 combines with J gene TRBJ2-7; 9 bases line up with TRBD2. CDR1 is MNHNS, CDR2 SASEGT, per germline. CDR3 length: 14 residues. V lost 6 bases, J lost 0 bases, and 3 bases stayed unmatched.

As regards this clonotype: This sequence may be a read error, since a much larger clone differs from it by one base. This chain links TRBV20-1 with TRBJ2-1; TRBD2 matches 10 bases. The CDR3 contains 17 residues. CDR1 DFQATT and CDR2 SNEGSKA come from the germline V gene (reference sequence). CDR3 residues: CCATRHPFLAGDNEQFF. Written as DNA, the CDR3 is TGCTGTGCTACCAGACACCCTTTTCTAGCGGGGGATAATGAGCAGTTCTTC.

The sample holds many counts of this clonotype. This chain uses TRBV10-3 with TRBJ2-1; 7 nucleotides line up with TRBD2. Per germline, CDR1 ENHRY and CDR2 SYGVKD. Germline trimming cut 2 bases from V and 2 bases from J; bases unmatched to any gene: 6. This CDR3 has 16 amino acids. This chain's CDR3 is CAISEPLGTTYNEQFF. CDR3 DNA sequence: TGTGCCATCAGTGAGCCCCTCGGGACTACCTACAATGAGCAGTTCTTC.

This clonotype was observed a single time. At one end, the junction sequence differs from germline, possibly due to a read error. This chain joins TRBV20-1 and TRBJ2-5, with D possibly being TRBD1 (6 bases). The CDR3 covers 18 residues. Germline CDR1 is DFQATT and CDR2 is SNEGSKA (reference sequence). CDR3: CCAILDSLDFWRQETQYF. CDR3 nucleotides: TGCTGTGCTATACTGGACAGCCTTGATTTTTGGAGGCAAGAAACCCAGTACTTC.

This clonotype has a handful of counts. The CDR3 sequence: CATSRAEGPEYF. The CDR3 DNA is TGTGCCACCAGCAGGGCAGAGGGCCCCGAGTACTTC. The genes are TRBV15 and TRBJ2-5, with D perhaps matching TRBD2 (5 bases). The germline V gene encodes CDR1 LNHNV and CDR2 YYDKDF (reference sequence). The CDR3 contains 12 residues. V was clipped by 3 bases and J by 12 bases, with 14 bases between them.

This clonotype has a count of ten or more. The chain recombines TRBV29-1 with TRBJ1-2; D perhaps matches TRBD1 (6 bases). The germline V gene has CDR1 SQVTM and CDR2 ANQGSEA. CDR3 length: 12 amino acids. V was trimmed by 7 bases and J by 1 base, leaving 10 bases between them. The DNA of the CDR3 is TGCAGCGCCTCGGACAGTAACTATGGCTACACCTTC. Translation gives CSASDSNYGYTF.

The chain couples TRBV20-1 to TRBJ2-1, with a tentative D call TRBD1 (7 bases). Germline V gene sequence: CDR1 DFQATT, CDR2 SNEGSKA (reference sequence). V was pared by 0 bases and J by 6 bases, with 15 bases between. The CDR3 spans 15 residues. CDR3 residues: CSARDVRRGRNEQFF. For the CDR3, the DNA is TGCAGTGCTAGAGATGTGCGGAGGGGGCGCAATGAGCAGTTCTTC.

The chain links TRBV2 to TRBJ2-5, with 13 bases lining up with TRBD2. Germline V lookup: CDR1 SNHLY, CDR2 FYNNEI. The V gene end was trimmed by 7 bases and the J gene end by 5 bases; junction bases not matched to a gene: 10. The CDR3 is 16 amino acids. CDR3 coding DNA: TGTGCCAGCAAACGGACTAGCGGGGGAGCAGGGGAGACCCAGTACTTC. It codes for CASKRTSGGAGETQYF.

The chain employs TRBV10-2 and TRBJ1-1; D call uncertain. V was clipped by 8 bases and J by 4 bases, with 14 bases between them. The germline gives CDR1 WSHSY, CDR2 SAAADI. This CDR3 contains 13 residues. CDR3 coding DNA: TGCGCCAGCCGTAGGGCCCTGGGCACTGAAGCTTTCTTT. Protein sequence: CASRRALGTEAFF.

Ten or more counts support this clonotype. The DNA of the CDR3 is TGCAGTGCGGAGGGGCAGGTGAACACTGAAGCTTTCTTT. Amino acid sequence: CSAEGQVNTEAFF. This chain uses TRBV20-1 with TRBJ1-1, with D maybe TRBD1 (5 bases). Between the trimmed V and J ends, which lost 6 bases and 0 bases, there was a span of 11 bases. Germline assignment: CDR1 DFQATT and CDR2 SNEGSKA (reference sequence). The CDR3 totals 13 residues.

The chain joins TRBV20-1 to TRBJ2-1, with TRBD1 matching 7 bases. V gave up 6 bases and J gave up 8 bases; unmatched junction bases: 16. Germline CDR1 DFQATT, CDR2 SNEGSKA (reference sequence). The CDR3 is 15 amino acids. The CDR3 loop is CSASRGPVGGHEQFF. The CDR3 coding sequence is TGCAGTGCATCTAGGGGACCAGTAGGGGGCCATGAGCAGTTCTTC.

This clonotype appeared a few times. The rearrangement joins TRBV29-1 to TRBJ2-2; perhaps TRBD1 as D (5 bases). CDR3 size: 12 residues. The germline V gene has CDR1 SQVTM and CDR2 ANQGSEA. The V end lost 7 bases, the J end lost 6 bases, and 12 bases lay between the germline ends. The DNA for the CDR3 is TGCAGCGCCCAATTGGGGCCCGGGGAGCTGTTTTTT. Translated, it gives CSAQLGPGELFF.

This clonotype was counted between two and nine times. The rearrangement links TRBV3-1 to TRBJ2-6, with D maybe TRBD2 (7 bases). Germline loops: CDR1 LGHDT, CDR2 YNNKEL (reference sequence). V was clipped by 4 bases and J by 4 bases, with 14 bases between them. The CDR3 consists of 16 residues. The CDR3 region has the DNA TGTGCCAGCAGCCGGAGGGGGGGCTCAGGGGCCAACGTCCTGACTTTC. This codes for CASSRRGGSGANVLTF.

In this sample, this clonotype turned up many times. The V and J genes are TRBV12-3 or TRBV12-4 and TRBJ2-2; 7 nucleotides match TRBD1. This CDR3 is built from 14 residues. Trimming removed 7 bases from V and 3 bases from J; junction bases left unmatched: 5. DNA for the CDR3: TGTGCCAGCACTCCGGGACAGCACACCGGGGAGCTGTTTTTT. Protein: CASTPGQHTGELFF.

Ten or more counts support this clonotype. This rearrangement joins TRBV27 to TRBJ1-2; no clear D gene. This CDR3 has 13 amino acids. Deletions cut 3 bases from V and 6 bases from J, with 11 bases between. CDR1 is MNHEY, CDR2 SMNVEV, per germline (reference sequence). The CDR3 DNA reads as TGTGCCAGCAGTTTTGAAGGGTTCAATGGCTACACCTTC. Translated, it gives CASSFEGFNGYTF.

This rearrangement joins TRBV6-5 to TRBJ2-4; 8 nucleotides align to TRBD1. After removal of 0 bases from V and 3 bases from J, the junction contained 10 bases not matched to a gene. Germline V gives CDR1 MNHEY, CDR2 SVGAGI. This CDR3 has 18 amino acids. The CDR3 here is CASSYSRGQDSVKNIQYF. DNA of the CDR3: TGTGCCAGCAGTTACTCGAGGGGACAGGACTCGGTCAAAAACATTCAGTACTTC.

The rearrangement uses TRBV7-2 and TRBJ1-4; D is perhaps TRBD1 (6 bases). The V end was cut by 4 bases, the J end by 2 bases, with 14 bases between. CDR3 length: 16 residues. Germline lookup yields CDR1 SGHTA and CDR2 FQGNSA. CDR3 bases: TGTGCCAGCAGCTATGGACAGAGAGGGACTAATGAAAAACTGTTTTTT. Protein: CASSYGQRGTNEKLFF. Combining the CDR3 with reference TRBV7-2 and TRBJ1-4 gives the whole variable domain GAGVSQSPSNKVTEKGKDVELRCDPISGHTALYWYRQSLGQGLEFLIYFQGNSAPDKSGLPSDRFSAERTGGSVSTLTIQRTQQEDSAVYLCASSYGQRGTNEKLFFGSGTQLSVL.

This clonotype was recorded at least ten times. The rearrangement joins TRBV12-3 or TRBV12-4 to TRBJ2-1, with 8 bases lining up with TRBD2. The V and J ends lost 2 bases and 6 bases, in that order; junction bases with no gene match: 6. CDR3 length: 15 amino acids. CDR3 amino acids: CASSLRVAGTNEQFF. The DNA for the CDR3 is TGTGCCAGCAGTTTACGAGTAGCGGGGACCAATGAGCAGTTCTTC.

This clonotype was seen more than once but under ten times. This sequence joins TRBV20-1 and TRBJ2-5, with a tentative D call TRBD2 (7 bases). CDR3 length equals 14 residues. With 0 bases removed from V and 5 bases from J, the gap between germline ends came to 13 bases. The germline V gene has CDR1 DFQATT and CDR2 SNEGSKA (reference sequence). The CDR3 reads CSARDWEGDETQYF. CDR3 coding DNA: TGCAGTGCTAGAGATTGGGAGGGGGACGAGACCCAGTACTTC.